This T cell receptor (beta chain) was sequenced for a study of blood T cell repertoires in COVID-19. Study-level information: The United States, Italy and Spain were the sources of the acute and convalescent COVID-19 samples. In each case, the material was cDNA or gDNA derived from T cells, B-cell-depleted T cells, or PBMCs.

V was pared by 5 bases and J by 3 bases, with 14 bases between. Germline CDR1 reads SGHNT; CDR2 reads YENEEA. The CDR3 runs to 15 residues. The authors' processing: Reference gene primer amplification gave estimated nucleated cell counts. TCRdb keeps only in-frame clones here, not all; method: immunoSEQ multiplex PCR. From that table come the V and J calls and clone size; the DNA was used to work out D and trimming. The data hold nearly 95,000 clones, with roughly 84% observed a single time. This chain connects TRBV11-3 to TRBJ2-1; TRBD2 might be the D (5 bases). Material: peripheral blood. The sequence came from a woman of 80 years or more with acute or convalescent COVID-19. The CDR3 reads CASSREGADYNEQFF. As DNA, the CDR3 is TGTGCCAGCAGCCGAGAGGGTGCAGACTACAATGAGCAGTTCTTC.